The next 27 T cell receptor beta chains were all read from a single sample in a study of blood T cell repertoires in COVID-19. Generated by immunoSEQ multiplex PCR, the TCRdb table keeps only in-frame clones and is missing some. The data contain around 160,000 clones, more than 90% of them singletons. Sequences were obtained from peripheral blood. The receptors derive from a man between 60 and 70 years old with active or convalescent COVID-19.

The chain has TRBV7-6 and TRBJ1-3; 9 bases are shared with TRBD1. Germline-derived CDR1 and CDR2 are SGHVS and FNYEAQ. The trim removed 5 bases at V and 4 bases at J, leaving 9 bases unmatched. CDR3 length: 16 amino acids. CDR3 in amino acids: CASSKQDRGKGNTIYF. The CDR3 coding sequence is TGTGCCAGCAGCAAACAGGACAGGGGAAAAGGAAACACCATATATTTT.

This clone came up once. J is TRBJ2-7 and V is TRBV5-4, with D perhaps matching TRBD2 (6 bases). V was clipped by 0 bases and J by 5 bases, with 15 bases between them. This CDR3 is 15 amino acids long. The V gene's germline CDR1 is SGHNT and CDR2 YYREEE (reference sequence). CDR3 in DNA: TGTGCCAGCAGCTTGGGACTAGATTATTTCCACGAGCAGTACTTC. Protein product: CASSLGLDYFHEQYF.

This chain connects TRBV6-5 to TRBJ2-3; 7 bases are shared with TRBD1. The CDR3 sequence is 14 residues long. CDR1 is MNHEY, CDR2 SVGAGI, per germline. The V and J ends lost 0 bases and 6 bases, in that order; junction bases with no gene match: 3. The CDR3 spells CASSYSTGRDTQYF. Written as DNA, the CDR3 is TGTGCCAGCAGTTACTCGACAGGGCGGGATACGCAGTATTTT.

The chain combines TRBV29-1 with TRBJ1-3; TRBD1 is a possible D gene (5 bases). The CDR3 extends over 13 amino acids. The V end lost 4 bases, the J end lost 0 bases, and 7 bases lay between the germline ends. The germline gives CDR1 SQVTM, CDR2 ANQGSEA. In nucleotides, the CDR3 is TGCAGCGTTGGACAGTACTCTGGAAACACCATATATTTT. Residues: CSVGQYSGNTIYF. The variable domain in full, with the rest retrieved from reference TRBV29-1 and TRBJ1-3, is SAVISQKPSRDICQRGTSLTIQCQVDSQVTMMFWYRQQPGQSLTLIATANQGSEATYESGFVIDKFPISRPNLTFSTLTVSNMSPEDSSIYLCSVGQYSGNTIYFGEGSWLTVV.

This chain links TRBV19 with TRBJ2-7; maybe TRBD2 (7 bases). Germline-derived CDR1 and CDR2 are LNHDA and SQIVND (reference sequence). This CDR3 comprises 14 residues. V was cut by 7 bases and J by 6 bases, with 19 bases left in between. The CDR3 DNA follows: TGTGCCAGTACCCCCGGGGGGCGGAAAAGCGAGCAGTACTTC. Residues: CASTPGGRKSEQYF.

The rearrangement uses TRBV6-1 and TRBJ1-2, with a tentative D call TRBD1 (5 bases). The ends were cut back, 0 bases at V and 4 bases at J, with 12 bases in the middle. This CDR3 comprises 15 residues. Germline V gene data show CDR1 as MNHNS and CDR2 as SASEGT. CDR3 sequence: CASSEARGGSYGYTF. Written as DNA, the CDR3 is TGTGCCAGCAGTGAAGCGAGGGGAGGGTCCTATGGCTACACCTTC.

V and J are TRBV5-8 and TRBJ2-1; possibly TRBD2 for D (5 bases). The CDR3 is 15 amino acids. Germline CDR1 and CDR2: SGHTS and YDEGEE. Trimming shortened V by 3 bases and J by 0 bases, and 10 bases separated the two germline ends. CDR3 nucleotides: TGTGCCAGCAGCTCTTCGGGGAGCTCCTACAATGAGCAGTTCTTC. This sequence encodes CASSSSGSSYNEQFF.

The chain employs TRBV7-8 and TRBJ1-5; maybe TRBD1 (5 bases). The germline V gene has CDR1 SGHVS and CDR2 FQNEAQ. The CDR3 covers 17 residues. V gave up 2 bases and J gave up 0 bases, with 14 bases separating them. CDR3 sequence reads: CASSLPGLGDSNQPQHF. The CDR3 nucleotides read TGTGCCAGCAGCTTACCGGGACTCGGGGATAGCAATCAGCCCCAGCATTTT.

CDR3 nucleotide sequence: TGCAGCGTTGAAGGTCCCGGGTCTCGTGAGCAGTTCTTC. Its protein product is CSVEGPGSREQFF. The V and J genes are TRBV29-1 and TRBJ2-1; D not resolved. This CDR3 spans 13 amino acids. In germline, CDR1 is SQVTM, CDR2 ANQGSEA. V was cut by 1 base and J by 9 bases, with 13 bases left in between.

V is TRBV2 and J is TRBJ2-5; D possibly corresponds to TRBD1 (6 bases). CDR3 length: 13 residues. V was shortened by 10 bases and J by 3 bases, with 15 bases between the two germline ends. CDR1 is SNHLY, CDR2 FYNNEI, per germline. CDR3 protein: CANTETGKETQYF. CDR3 coding DNA: TGTGCCAACACCGAAACAGGGAAAGAGACCCAGTACTTC.

This chain links TRBV6-5 with TRBJ2-7, with 11 bases aligning to TRBD1. V was pared by 5 bases and J by 3 bases, with 3 bases of the junction left unmatched. The CDR3 length is 14 residues. Germline CDR1 and CDR2: MNHEY and SVGAGI. CDR3 DNA: TGTGCCAGCAGTCACGGGACAGGGGGCTACGAGCAGTACTTC. Protein: CASSHGTGGYEQYF.

The rearrangement links TRBV27 to TRBJ1-5; D call uncertain. CDR3 length: 20 residues. V lost 6 bases and J lost 4, with 31 bases in between. Germline CDR1 and CDR2: MNHEY and SMNVEV (reference sequence). DNA of the CDR3: TGTGCCAGCAGCCCAGTTCGGCGGGTCCCGCGACAAACGGGGAATCAGCCCCAGCATTTT. Protein sequence: CASSPVRRVPRQTGNQPQHF.

The chain links TRBV19 to TRBJ1-2, with 10 bases identical to TRBD1. Losses at the gene ends were 5 bases for V and 6 bases for J; bases not matched to a gene: 12. CDR1 and CDR2 from the germline V gene are LNHDA and SQIVND (reference sequence). The CDR3 spans 16 residues. The CDR3 DNA reads as TGTGCCAGTAGTCCCCTCCCGACAGGGGGCGCCGATGGCTACACCTTC. This codes for CASSPLPTGGADGYTF.

In this sample, this clone turned up a few times. This sequence joins TRBV18 and TRBJ1-2, with 9 bases aligning to TRBD1. From germline, CDR1 is KGHSH and CDR2 LQKENI. The CDR3 covers 16 residues. Germline trimming cut 0 bases from V and 4 bases from J; bases unmatched to any gene: 6. CDR3 sequence reads: CASSPPGDRVGYGYTF. DNA of the CDR3: TGTGCCAGCTCACCACCCGGGGACAGGGTGGGCTATGGCTACACCTTC.

This rearrangement joins TRBV23-1 to TRBJ2-1; 8 bases match TRBD1. TRBV23-1 is assigned to the ORF class and has an uncertain function. Germline trimming cut 3 bases from V and 4 bases from J; bases unmatched to any gene: 5. This CDR3 region has 15 residues. CDR3 residues: CASSHPGGFYNEQFF. DNA for the CDR3: TGCGCCAGCAGTCACCCAGGGGGCTTTTACAATGAGCAGTTCTTC.

The chain recombines TRBV5-4 with TRBJ2-5, with D possibly being TRBD1 (7 bases). The V and J ends lost 3 bases and 5 bases respectively, with 14 bases between them. CDR3 length equals 14 residues. Per the germline V gene, CDR1 is SGHNT and CDR2 is YYREEE (reference sequence). The CDR3 is CASSSQGGVETQYF. CDR3 DNA sequence: TGTGCCAGCAGCTCGCAGGGGGGTGTTGAGACCCAGTACTTC.

This clone occurred once. The V gene is TRBV29-1, the J gene TRBJ2-7; D is uncertain. V lost 7 bases to trimming and J lost 2 bases, with 12 bases between them. The CDR3 runs 12 residues. Germline V gene data show CDR1 as SQVTM and CDR2 as ANQGSEA. In nucleotides, the CDR3 is TGCAGCGCTTCAGGTGCCACCTACGAGCAGTACTTC. Translating gives CSASGATYEQYF.

This rearrangement joins TRBV7-2 to TRBJ2-7, with TRBD2 matching 9 bases. Germline loops: CDR1 SGHTA, CDR2 FQGNSA. This CDR3 is built from 15 residues. V shed 2 bases and J 1 base; nucleotides not matched to a gene: 3. CDR3 nucleotide sequence: TGTGCCAGCAGCTTATCTAGCGGGAAATCCTACGAGCAGTACTTC. Translation: CASSLSSGKSYEQYF. Full variable domain (outside the CDR3, taken from reference TRBV7-2 and TRBJ2-7): GAGVSQSPSNKVTEKGKDVELRCDPISGHTALYWYRQSLGQGLEFLIYFQGNSAPDKSGLPSDRFSAERTGGSVSTLTIQRTQQEDSAVYLCASSLSSGKSYEQYFGPGTRLTVT.

The rearrangement joins TRBV7-2 to TRBJ1-5, with D unresolved. Germline lookup yields CDR1 SGHTA and CDR2 FQGNSA. CDR3 length: 12 amino acids. V lost 5 bases and J lost 13, with 15 bases in between. DNA for the CDR3: TGTGCCAGCAGCCCTAGGACGGGAGCTCAGCATTTT. Protein sequence: CASSPRTGAQHF. The entire variable domain, with the rest obtained from reference TRBV7-2 and TRBJ1-5, is as follows: GAGVSQSPSNKVTEKGKDVELRCDPISGHTALYWYRQSLGQGLEFLIYFQGNSAPDKSGLPSDRFSAERTGGSVSTLTIQRTQQEDSAVYLCASSPRTGAQHFGDGTRLSIL.

This rearrangement joins TRBV3-1 (or the pseudogene TRBV3-2) to TRBJ2-1; D not resolved. The V end was cut by 4 bases, the J end by 10 bases, with 8 bases between. The CDR3 loop spans 11 amino acids. Germline CDR1 and CDR2: LGHDT and YNNKEL (reference sequence). This CDR3 is CASSRGPEQFF. The CDR3 DNA is TGTGCCAGCAGCCGAGGTCCGGAGCAGTTCTTC.

Only one count was recorded for this clone. The chain recombines TRBV6-5 with TRBJ2-7; 7 bases are shared with TRBD2. Looked up from germline, CDR1 is MNHEY and CDR2 is SVGAGI. The CDR3 consists of 15 residues. The ends lost 2 bases at V and 0 bases at J; junction bases unmatched: 4. CDR3 sequence: CASSYAVAGSYEQYF. CDR3 DNA sequence: TGTGCCAGCAGTTACGCGGTAGCGGGCTCCTACGAGCAGTACTTC.

The CDR3 sequence: CATSDLAVADATNEKLFF. The CDR3 region has the DNA TGTGCCACCAGTGATTTGGCAGTAGCCGACGCAACTAATGAAAAACTGTTTTTT. The genes are TRBV24-1 and TRBJ1-4; D uncertain. Germline V gives CDR1 KGHDR, CDR2 SFDVKD. The CDR3 is made up of 18 amino acids. V lost 0 bases, J lost 0 bases, and 13 bases lay in between.

This clone was picked up one time. The chain combines TRBV12-5 with TRBJ1-4, with 9 bases identical to TRBD1. This CDR3 is 14 amino acids long. Germline assignment: CDR1 LGHNT and CDR2 FRNRAP. Trimming removed 7 bases from V and 7 bases from J; junction bases left unmatched: 7. CDR3 region: CASAQGQGTEKLFF. The CDR3 region has the DNA TGTGCTAGTGCCCAGGGACAGGGTACTGAAAAACTGTTTTTT.

This chain joins TRBV24-1 and TRBJ1-5; TRBD1 matches at 7 bases. Trimming cost V 9 bases and J 5 bases; bases outside gene matches: 12. Germline assignment: CDR1 KGHDR and CDR2 SFDVKD. The CDR3 sequence is 15 residues long. CDR3 nucleotide sequence: TGTGCCACCTATTTTCCAGACAGGGCTCATCAGCCCCAGCATTTT. Translated, it gives CATYFPDRAHQPQHF.

The V and J genes are TRBV19 and TRBJ1-6; 7 bases align to TRBD1. This CDR3 has 14 amino acids. Germline V gene sequence: CDR1 LNHDA, CDR2 SQIVND (reference sequence). V shed 6 bases, J shed 7 bases, and the junction held 6 bases outside the gene matches. The CDR3 loop is CASREQGFNSPLHF. CDR3 nucleotide sequence: TGTGCCAGTAGGGAACAGGGGTTCAATTCACCCCTCCACTTT.

In regard to this clone: This sample includes further DNA sequences coding for the same CDR3. In nucleotides, the CDR3 is TGTGCCAGCAGTTTACAGACCTACGAGCAGTACTTC. Protein: CASSLQTYEQYF. This chain joins TRBV12-3 or TRBV12-4 and TRBJ2-7; D is ambiguous. V dropped 2 bases and J dropped 2 bases, with 4 bases sitting between them. The CDR3 contains 12 residues.

This clone has just a few counts. This sequence joins TRBV13 and TRBJ2-7; D not resolved. The CDR3 totals 11 residues. V gave up 5 bases and J gave up 1 base, with 3 bases separating them. Per the germline V gene, CDR1 is PRHDT and CDR2 is FYEKMQ (reference sequence). The chain's CDR3 is CASSQSYEQYF. CDR3 bases: TGTGCCAGCAGCCAGTCCTACGAGCAGTACTTC.